Listed here are 18 T cell receptor beta chains from one sample, sequenced in a study of T cells in Graves' hyperthyroidism and ophthalmopathy (dated by TCRdb to the late 2010s). Library preparation employed multiplex PCR. The listed sequencing device is Illumina HiSeq 2000. The TCR beta CDR3 regions were amplified from RNA transcripts. A first-round RT-PCR of the TCR CDR3 used the HTBI primer set with the Qiagen OneStep RT-PCR kit. TCRdb applied fastp at Q25 and MiXCR to the public reads, then kept only in-frame beta chains. Every distinct CDR3 protein forms one entry, paired with its most common genes and DNA. In this sample the table shows some 570,000 distinct CDR3 sequences, 17% of which occur a single time. In total, the top ten clones hold under 20% of the sample. Specimen: blood. All receptors derive from a woman aged 18-29 years with Graves' ophthalmopathy.

A few counts support this clonotype. V gene TRBV12-3 or TRBV12-4 combines with J gene TRBJ1-1; weak D call: TRBD1 (5 bases). The CDR3 totals 14 residues. V was clipped by 7 bases and J by 6 bases, with 18 bases between them. The CDR3 reads CASTPGRGRAEAFF. The DNA for the CDR3 is TGTGCCAGCACCCCGGGCCGGGGGAGAGCTGAAGCTTTCTTT.

There are many counts of this clonotype. The CDR3 protein is CAWASGNRPGDYEQYF. The CDR3 coding sequence is TGTGCCTGGGCTTCCGGGAACAGGCCCGGCGACTACGAGCAGTACTTC. The rearrangement uses TRBV30 and TRBJ2-7, with D tentatively TRBD1 or TRBD2 (5 bases each). V lost 5 bases and J 3 bases, leaving 23 bases between the germline ends. Germline CDR1 reads GTSNPN; CDR2 reads SVGIG (reference sequence). The CDR3 totals 16 residues.

V and J are TRBV28 and TRBJ1-6; D unresolved. V gave up 6 bases and J gave up 0 bases, with 12 bases separating them. This CDR3 spans 16 amino acids. CDR1 MDHEN and CDR2 SYDVKM come from the germline V gene. Here the CDR3 DNA reads TGTGCCAGCAGAATCGACACTAGCTCCTATAATTCACCCCTCCACTTT. The encoded protein is CASRIDTSSYNSPLHF.

This clonotype has a count of ten or more. The rearrangement uses TRBV6-1 and TRBJ1-1; TRBD1 might be the D (5 bases). In germline, CDR1 is MNHNS, CDR2 SASEGT. V lost 0 bases and J lost 3, with 11 bases in between. The CDR3 totals 15 residues. The CDR3 loop reads CASSEAIAGDTEAFF. As DNA, the CDR3 is TGTGCCAGCAGTGAAGCTATTGCGGGGGACACTGAAGCTTTCTTT.

This clonotype appeared many times. The V call is TRBV13, the J call TRBJ1-5; TRBD1 aligns across 7 bases. The CDR3 consists of 14 residues. The V gene end was trimmed by 4 bases and the J gene end by 3 bases; junction bases not matched to a gene: 3. In germline, CDR1 is PRHDT, CDR2 FYEKMQ (reference sequence). The CDR3 sequence: CASSYGQANQPQHF. The CDR3 DNA follows: TGTGCCAGCAGCTACGGACAGGCCAATCAGCCCCAGCATTTT.

Remarks on this clonotype: This CDR3 is missing its conserved last phenylalanine or tryptophan, likely due to a read error. The CDR3 nucleotides read TGTGCCAGTCGAAAGGACAGCTATGGCTACACCATC. Its protein product is CASRKDSYGYTI. The chain uses TRBV6-1 and TRBJ1-2; TRBD1 is a possible D gene (6 bases). The germline V and J ends were trimmed by 9 bases and 4 bases, with 12 bases remaining between them. The CDR3 totals 12 residues. The germline CDR1 and CDR2 sequences are MNHNS and SASEGT.

This clonotype turned up a few times. This CDR3 reads CASISTDWGHVYNEQFF. The CDR3 region has the DNA TGTGCCAGCATATCCACAGATTGGGGCCACGTCTACAATGAGCAGTTCTTC. This chain connects TRBV6-1 to TRBJ2-1; possible D gene TRBD1, 5 bases. The CDR3 spans 17 residues. Trimming shortened V by 7 bases and J by 3 bases, and 22 bases separated the two germline ends. CDR1 is MNHNS, CDR2 SASEGT, per germline.

Note on this clonotype: A much larger clone lies a single base off, so this may be a read error. This chain uses TRBV2 with TRBJ1-2, with 8 bases identical to TRBD1. This CDR3 has 15 residues. CDR1 SNHLY and CDR2 FYNNEI come from the germline V gene. The trim removed 7 bases at V and 4 bases at J, leaving 11 bases unmatched. CDR3 region: CASIPGTGDFYGYTF. The CDR3 bases are TGTGCCAGCATTCCAGGGACAGGCGACTTCTATGGCTACACCTTC. Using reference TRBV2 and TRBJ1-2 for the parts outside the CDR3, the full variable domain is EPEVTQTPSHQVTQMGQEVILRCVPISNHLYFYWYRQILGQKVEFLVSFYNNEISEKSEIFDDQFSVERPDGSNFTLKIRSTKLEDSAMYFCASIPGTGDFYGYTFGSGTRLTVV.

This clonotype came up many times. The chain joins TRBV27 to TRBJ1-1; tentative D call: TRBD1 (6 bases). V gave up 5 bases and J gave up 4 bases, with 17 bases separating them. Germline CDR1 and CDR2: MNHEY and SMNVEV (reference sequence). The CDR3 totals 15 residues. Here the CDR3 reads CASSPWGPGGTEAFF. The CDR3 DNA is TGTGCCAGCAGTCCCTGGGGGCCCGGTGGCACTGAAGCTTTCTTT.

This clonotype has just a few counts. Just one base apart from a much larger clone, this may be a read error. The final CDR3 position lacks the conserved phenylalanine or tryptophan, pointing to a likely read error. The J gene is TRBJ1-2, the V gene TRBV2, with a possible D match to TRBD1 (6 bases). V was clipped by 0 bases and J by 5 bases, with 10 bases between them. The CDR3 contains 14 residues. Germline CDR1 and CDR2: SNHLY and FYNNEI. The CDR3 sequence: CASSEAGRGYGYTL. The CDR3 DNA sequence: TGTGCCAGCAGTGAAGCGGGCAGGGGATATGGCTACACCCTC.

V and J are TRBV6-1 and TRBJ1-2; the D is unclear. The germline gives CDR1 MNHNS, CDR2 SASEGT. The CDR3 is made up of 15 amino acids. V lost 6 bases, J lost 3 bases, and 17 bases lay in between. The chain's CDR3 is CASSLGRDNYYGYTF. CDR3 bases: TGTGCCAGCAGCCTAGGTCGCGACAACTACTATGGCTACACCTTC.

This clonotype was detected a few times. The chain has TRBV4-3 and TRBJ1-1, with a tentative D call TRBD1 (5 bases). The CDR3 runs 17 residues. V lost 1 base and J lost 0, with 15 bases in between. Germline loops: CDR1 LGHNA, CDR2 YSLEER. CDR3 sequence: CASSQVLKKGVNTEAFF. CDR3 coding DNA: TGCGCCAGCAGCCAAGTACTTAAAAAAGGGGTGAACACTGAAGCTTTCTTT.

This chain links TRBV19 with TRBJ2-7, with D perhaps matching TRBD2 (6 bases). V lost 2 bases to trimming and J lost 2 bases, with 13 bases between them. The CDR3 runs to 15 residues. In germline, CDR1 is LNHDA, CDR2 SQIVND (reference sequence). This CDR3 reads CASSIYGGDPYEQYF. Written as DNA, the CDR3 is TGTGCCAGTAGTATATATGGAGGGGACCCCTACGAGCAGTACTTC.

The rearrangement joins TRBV5-1 to TRBJ2-2; a weak D match, TRBD1 (5 bases). The germline CDR1 and CDR2 sequences are SGHRS and YFSETQ. Trimming cost V 1 base and J 4 bases, with 11 bases left between them. This CDR3 has 15 amino acids. As DNA, the CDR3 is TGCGCCAGCAGCTTGTGGCAGGGCGGCACCGGGGAGCTGTTTTTT. It yields the protein CASSLWQGGTGELFF.

This clonotype was counted at least ten times. The chain joins TRBV11-3 to TRBJ2-2, with D unresolved. Germline V gives CDR1 SGHNT, CDR2 YENEEA. Trimming left V 6 bases short and J 5 bases short, with 10 bases between. This CDR3 region has 13 residues. CDR3 coding DNA: TGTGCCAGCAGGTCGGGTAGGACCGGGGAGCTGTTTTTT. Translation: CASRSGRTGELFF.

There are many counts of this clonotype. The chain couples TRBV3-1 to TRBJ1-2; D is unresolved. This CDR3 region has 14 residues. V gave up 2 bases and J gave up 3 bases, with 10 bases separating them. The germline V gene encodes CDR1 LGHDT and CDR2 YNNKEL (reference sequence). CDR3 protein: CASSQSGQDYGYTF. The CDR3 nucleotides read TGTGCCAGCAGCCAAAGCGGGCAAGACTATGGCTACACCTTC.

This clonotype was recorded once. The rearrangement links TRBV9 to TRBJ2-3; possibly TRBD2 for D (6 bases). The V end lost 0 bases, the J end lost 2 bases, and 10 bases lay between the germline ends. The CDR3 has 15 amino acids. Germline values: CDR1 SGDLS, CDR2 YYNGEE. The CDR3 sequence: CASSVASATTDTQYF. The CDR3, as DNA: TGTGCCAGCAGCGTAGCTAGCGCGACCACAGATACGCAGTATTTT.

This clonotype came up many times. V usage is TRBV7-6 and J usage is TRBJ2-7; D is uncertain. In germline, CDR1 is SGHVS, CDR2 FNYEAQ. Deletions cut 1 base from V and 6 bases from J, with 10 bases between. The CDR3 length is 13 residues. The DNA of the CDR3 is TGTGCCAGCAGCTTAGACCCCTCTAGCGAGCAGTACTTC. It yields the protein CASSLDPSSEQYF.